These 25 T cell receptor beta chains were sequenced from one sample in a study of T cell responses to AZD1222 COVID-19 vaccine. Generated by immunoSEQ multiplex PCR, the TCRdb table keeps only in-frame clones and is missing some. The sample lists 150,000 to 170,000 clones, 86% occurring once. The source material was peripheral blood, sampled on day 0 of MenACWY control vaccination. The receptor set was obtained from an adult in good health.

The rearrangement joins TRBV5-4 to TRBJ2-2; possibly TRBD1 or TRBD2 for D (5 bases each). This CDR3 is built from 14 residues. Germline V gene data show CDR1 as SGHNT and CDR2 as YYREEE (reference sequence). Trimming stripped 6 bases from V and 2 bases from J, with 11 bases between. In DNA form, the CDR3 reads TGTGCCAGCACTCTGAGGGGCAACACCGGGGAGCTGTTTTTT. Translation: CASTLRGNTGELFF.

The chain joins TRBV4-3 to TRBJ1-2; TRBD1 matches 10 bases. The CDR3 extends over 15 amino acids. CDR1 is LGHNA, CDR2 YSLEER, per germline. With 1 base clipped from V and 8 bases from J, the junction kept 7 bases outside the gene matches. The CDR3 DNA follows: TGCGCCAGCAGCCAAGGGACAGGGGGTTCAAGAGGCTACACCTTC. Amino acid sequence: CASSQGTGGSRGYTF.

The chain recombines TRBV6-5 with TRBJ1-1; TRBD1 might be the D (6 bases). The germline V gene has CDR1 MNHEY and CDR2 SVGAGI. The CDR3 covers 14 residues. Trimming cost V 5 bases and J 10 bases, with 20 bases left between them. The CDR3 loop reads CASSLILRGGSAFF. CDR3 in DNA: TGTGCCAGCAGTCTCATCCTAAGAGGGGGTTCAGCTTTCTTT.

The CDR3 region has the DNA TGTGCCAGCCTGGGTCGCTACGAGCAGTACTTC. Amino acids: CASLGRYEQYF. This sequence joins TRBV28 and TRBJ2-7; D is uncertain. Germline V gene sequence: CDR1 MDHEN, CDR2 SYDVKM. CDR3 size: 11 residues. The V and J ends lost 8 bases and 3 bases respectively, with 8 bases between them.

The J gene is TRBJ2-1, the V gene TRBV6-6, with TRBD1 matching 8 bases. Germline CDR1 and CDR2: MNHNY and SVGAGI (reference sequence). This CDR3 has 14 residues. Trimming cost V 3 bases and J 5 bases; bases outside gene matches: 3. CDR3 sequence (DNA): TGTGCCAGCAGTTATGGGACAGGCAACAATGAGCAGTTCTTC. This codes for CASSYGTGNNEQFF.

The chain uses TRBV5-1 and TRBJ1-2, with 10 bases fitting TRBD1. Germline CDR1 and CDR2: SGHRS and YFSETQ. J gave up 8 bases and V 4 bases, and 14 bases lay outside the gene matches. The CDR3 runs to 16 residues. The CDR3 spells CASSVGTGAGKEGYTF. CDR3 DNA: TGCGCCAGCAGCGTCGGGACAGGGGCCGGGAAGGAGGGCTACACCTTC.

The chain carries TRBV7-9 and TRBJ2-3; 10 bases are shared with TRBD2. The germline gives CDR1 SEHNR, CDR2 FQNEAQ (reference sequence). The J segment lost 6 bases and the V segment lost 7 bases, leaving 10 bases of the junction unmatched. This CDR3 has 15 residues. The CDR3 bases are TGTGCCAGCAACGCACCTAGCGGGAGTACTGATACGCAGTATTTT. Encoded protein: CASNAPSGSTDTQYF.

CDR3 coding DNA: TGTGCCAGCAGGATCCGGGACAGGGGAGGAAAATCAGTACCCCAGCATTTT. Its translation is CASRIRDRGGKSVPQHF. The V call is TRBV21-1, the J call TRBJ1-5; the table's TRBD1 call for D was not verified on the DNA. TRBV21-1 is recorded as a pseudogene. The CDR3 sequence is 17 residues long.

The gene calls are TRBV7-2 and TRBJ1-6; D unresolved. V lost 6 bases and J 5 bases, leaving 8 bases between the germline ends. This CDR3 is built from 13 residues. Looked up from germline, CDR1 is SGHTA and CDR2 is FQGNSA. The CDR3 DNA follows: TGTGCCAGCAGGGACGTAAATAATTCACCCCTCCACTTT. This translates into CASRDVNNSPLHF.

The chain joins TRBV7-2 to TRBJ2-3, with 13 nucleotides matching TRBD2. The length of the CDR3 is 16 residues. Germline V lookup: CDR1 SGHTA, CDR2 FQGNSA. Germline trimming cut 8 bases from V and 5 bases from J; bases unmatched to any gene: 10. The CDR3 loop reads CASGLGLAGVVDTQYF. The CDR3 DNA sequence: TGTGCCAGCGGTTTAGGACTAGCGGGAGTGGTAGATACGCAGTATTTT.

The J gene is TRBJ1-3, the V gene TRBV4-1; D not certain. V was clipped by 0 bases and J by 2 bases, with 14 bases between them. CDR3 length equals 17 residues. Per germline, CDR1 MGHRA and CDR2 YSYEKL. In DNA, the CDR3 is TGCGCCAGCAGCCAAGATGGACTCGGGTGGGCTGGAAACACCATATATTTT. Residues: CASSQDGLGWAGNTIYF.

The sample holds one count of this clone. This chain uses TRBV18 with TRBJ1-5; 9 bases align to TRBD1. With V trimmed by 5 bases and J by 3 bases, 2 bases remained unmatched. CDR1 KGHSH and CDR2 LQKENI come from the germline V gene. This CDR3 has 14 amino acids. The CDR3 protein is CASSGTGTNQPQHF. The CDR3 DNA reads TGTGCCAGCTCAGGGACAGGGACCAATCAGCCCCAGCATTTT.

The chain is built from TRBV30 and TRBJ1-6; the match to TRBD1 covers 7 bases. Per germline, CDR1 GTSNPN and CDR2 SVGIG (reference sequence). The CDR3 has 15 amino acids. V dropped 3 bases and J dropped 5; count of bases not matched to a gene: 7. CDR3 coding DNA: TGTGCCTGGAGCGCTACCGGGACAGATAATTCACCCCTCCACTTT. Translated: CAWSATGTDNSPLHF.

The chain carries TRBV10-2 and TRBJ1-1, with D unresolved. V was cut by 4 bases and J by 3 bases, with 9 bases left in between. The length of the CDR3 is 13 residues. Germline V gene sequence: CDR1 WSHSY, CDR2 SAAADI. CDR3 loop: CASSADGDTEAFF. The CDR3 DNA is TGCGCCAGCAGTGCGGACGGGGACACTGAAGCTTTCTTT.

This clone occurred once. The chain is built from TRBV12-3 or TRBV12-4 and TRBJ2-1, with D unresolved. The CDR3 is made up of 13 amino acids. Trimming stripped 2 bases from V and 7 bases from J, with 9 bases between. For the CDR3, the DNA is TGTGCCAGCAGTTTAAGGGCTGGGAATGAGCAGTTCTTC. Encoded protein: CASSLRAGNEQFF.

The chain's CDR3 is CASSVDVSGRGTDTQYF. For the CDR3, the DNA is TGTGCCAGCAGCGTAGATGTCAGCGGGAGAGGGACAGATACGCAGTATTTT. This chain links TRBV9 with TRBJ2-3, with 8 bases lining up with TRBD2. V dropped 0 bases and J dropped 3; count of bases not matched to a gene: 9. This CDR3 is built from 17 residues. CDR1 and CDR2 from the germline V gene are SGDLS and YYNGEE.

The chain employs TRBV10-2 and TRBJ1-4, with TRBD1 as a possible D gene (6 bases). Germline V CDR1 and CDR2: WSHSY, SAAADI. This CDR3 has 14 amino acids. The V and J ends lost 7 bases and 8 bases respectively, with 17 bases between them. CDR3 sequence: CASTERGAREKLFF. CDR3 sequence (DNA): TGCGCCAGCACCGAACGGGGGGCGCGCGAAAAACTGTTTTTT.

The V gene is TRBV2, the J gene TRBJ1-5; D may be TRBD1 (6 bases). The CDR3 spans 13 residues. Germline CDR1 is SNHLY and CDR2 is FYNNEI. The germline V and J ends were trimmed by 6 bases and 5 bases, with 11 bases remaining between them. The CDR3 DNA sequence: TGTGCCAGCAGGAGCCAGGGGCATCAGCCCCAGCATTTT. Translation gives CASRSQGHQPQHF.

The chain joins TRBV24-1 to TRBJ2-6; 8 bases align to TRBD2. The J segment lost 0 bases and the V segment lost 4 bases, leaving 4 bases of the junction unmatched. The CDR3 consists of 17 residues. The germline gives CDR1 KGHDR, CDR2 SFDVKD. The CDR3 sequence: CATSEKAGDSGANVLTF. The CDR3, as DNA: TGTGCCACCAGTGAGAAAGCGGGGGACTCTGGGGCCAACGTCCTGACTTTC.

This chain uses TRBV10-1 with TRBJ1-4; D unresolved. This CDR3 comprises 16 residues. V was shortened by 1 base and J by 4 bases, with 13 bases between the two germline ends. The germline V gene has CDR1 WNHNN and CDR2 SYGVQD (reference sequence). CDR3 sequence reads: CASSEFGAGFNEKLFF. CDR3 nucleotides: TGCGCCAGCAGTGAGTTTGGAGCAGGCTTTAATGAAAAACTGTTTTTT.

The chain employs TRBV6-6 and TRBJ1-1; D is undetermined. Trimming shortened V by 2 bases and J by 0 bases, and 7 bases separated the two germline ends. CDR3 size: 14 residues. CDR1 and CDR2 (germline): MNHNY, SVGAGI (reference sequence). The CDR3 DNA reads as TGTGCCAGCAGTTACCCCAGTATGAACACTGAAGCTTTCTTT. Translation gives CASSYPSMNTEAFF.

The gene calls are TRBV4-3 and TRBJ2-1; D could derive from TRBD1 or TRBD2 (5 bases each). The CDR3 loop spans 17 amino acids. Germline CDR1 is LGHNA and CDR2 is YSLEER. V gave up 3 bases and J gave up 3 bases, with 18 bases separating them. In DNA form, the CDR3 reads TGCGCCAGCAGCCACCTTCTAGTTCGGGGCGGCTACAATGAGCAGTTCTTC. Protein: CASSHLLVRGGYNEQFF.

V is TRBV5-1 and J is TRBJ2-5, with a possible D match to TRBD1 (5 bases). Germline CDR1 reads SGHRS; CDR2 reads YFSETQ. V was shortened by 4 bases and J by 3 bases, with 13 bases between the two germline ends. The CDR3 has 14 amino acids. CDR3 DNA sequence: TGCGCCAGCAGCCCCGGTGGCAGGGAAGAGACCCAGTACTTC. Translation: CASSPGGREETQYF.

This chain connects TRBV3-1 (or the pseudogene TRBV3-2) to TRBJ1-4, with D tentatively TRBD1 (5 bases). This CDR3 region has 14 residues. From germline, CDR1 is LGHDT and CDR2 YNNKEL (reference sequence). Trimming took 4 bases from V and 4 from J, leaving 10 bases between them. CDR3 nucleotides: TGTGCCAGCAGCCGGTGGGGGAATAATGAAAAACTGTTTTTT. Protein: CASSRWGNNEKLFF.

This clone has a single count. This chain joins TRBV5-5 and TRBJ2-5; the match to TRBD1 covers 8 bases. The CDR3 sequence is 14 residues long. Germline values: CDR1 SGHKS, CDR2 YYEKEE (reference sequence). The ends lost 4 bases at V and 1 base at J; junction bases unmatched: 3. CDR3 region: CASSTGQGQETQYF. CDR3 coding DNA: TGTGCCAGCAGCACCGGACAGGGCCAAGAGACCCAGTACTTC.